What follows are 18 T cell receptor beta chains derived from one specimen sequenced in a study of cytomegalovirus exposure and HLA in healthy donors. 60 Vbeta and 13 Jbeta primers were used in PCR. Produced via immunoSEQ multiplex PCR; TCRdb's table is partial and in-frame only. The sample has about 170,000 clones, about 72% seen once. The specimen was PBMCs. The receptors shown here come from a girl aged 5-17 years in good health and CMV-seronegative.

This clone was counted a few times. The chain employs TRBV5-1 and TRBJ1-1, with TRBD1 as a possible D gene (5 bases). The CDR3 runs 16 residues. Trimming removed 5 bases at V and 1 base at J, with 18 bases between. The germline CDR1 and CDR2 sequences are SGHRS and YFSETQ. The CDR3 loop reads CASRGDLGAPNTEAFF. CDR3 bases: TGCGCCAGCAGGGGCGACCTAGGGGCCCCGAACACTGAAGCTTTCTTT.

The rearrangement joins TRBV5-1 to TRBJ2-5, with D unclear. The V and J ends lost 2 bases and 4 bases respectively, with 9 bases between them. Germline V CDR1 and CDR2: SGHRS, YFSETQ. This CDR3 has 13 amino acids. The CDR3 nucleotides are TGCGCCAGCAGCTTTGGGTCTAGAGAGACCCAGTACTTC. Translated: CASSFGSRETQYF.

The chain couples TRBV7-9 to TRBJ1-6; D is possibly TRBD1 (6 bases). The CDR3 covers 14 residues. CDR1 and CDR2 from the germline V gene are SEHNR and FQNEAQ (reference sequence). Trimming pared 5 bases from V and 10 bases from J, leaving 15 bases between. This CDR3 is CASSKKGVGSPLHF. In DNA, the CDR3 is TGTGCCAGCAGCAAAAAGGGGGTTGGATCACCCCTCCACTTT.

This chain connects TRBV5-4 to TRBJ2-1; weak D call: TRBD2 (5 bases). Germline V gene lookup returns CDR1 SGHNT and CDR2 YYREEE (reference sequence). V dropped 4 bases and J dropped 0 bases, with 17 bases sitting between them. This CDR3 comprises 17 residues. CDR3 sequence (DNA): TGTGCCAGCAGCCCCACCTTTAGCGACACCTCCTACAATGAGCAGTTCTTC. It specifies CASSPTFSDTSYNEQFF.

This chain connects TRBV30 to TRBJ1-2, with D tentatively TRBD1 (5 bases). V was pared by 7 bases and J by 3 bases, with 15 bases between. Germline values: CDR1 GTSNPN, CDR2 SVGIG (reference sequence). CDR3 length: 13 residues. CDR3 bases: TGTGCCTCTTCTCTTGGGGGGGACTATGGCTACACCTTC. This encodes CASSLGGDYGYTF.

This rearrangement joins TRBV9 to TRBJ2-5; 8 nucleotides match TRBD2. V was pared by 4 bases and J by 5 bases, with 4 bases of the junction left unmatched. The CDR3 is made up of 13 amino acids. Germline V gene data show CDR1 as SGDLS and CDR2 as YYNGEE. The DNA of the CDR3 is TGTGCCAGCAGCCCGGGACTAGTGGAGACCCAGTACTTC. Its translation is CASSPGLVETQYF.

The CDR3 loop is CSARYIYEQYF. CDR3 sequence (DNA): TGCAGTGCTAGGTATATCTACGAGCAGTACTTC. The rearrangement joins TRBV20-1 to TRBJ2-7; D is undetermined. Trimming removed 3 bases from V and 3 bases from J, with 6 bases in between. The CDR3 loop spans 11 amino acids. Looked up from germline, CDR1 is DFQATT and CDR2 is SNEGSKA (reference sequence).

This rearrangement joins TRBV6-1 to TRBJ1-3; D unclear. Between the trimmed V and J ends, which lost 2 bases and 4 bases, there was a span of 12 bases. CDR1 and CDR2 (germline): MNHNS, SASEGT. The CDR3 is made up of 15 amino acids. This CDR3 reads CASSETLGRGNTIYF. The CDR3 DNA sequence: TGTGCCAGCAGTGAAACTCTCGGCAGGGGAAACACCATATATTTT.

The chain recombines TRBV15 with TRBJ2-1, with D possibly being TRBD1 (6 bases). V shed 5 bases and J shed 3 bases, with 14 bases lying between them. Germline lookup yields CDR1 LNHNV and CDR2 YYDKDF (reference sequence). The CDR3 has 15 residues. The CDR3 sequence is CATSQGPNNYNEQFF. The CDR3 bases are TGTGCCACCAGCCAGGGGCCAAACAACTACAATGAGCAGTTCTTC.

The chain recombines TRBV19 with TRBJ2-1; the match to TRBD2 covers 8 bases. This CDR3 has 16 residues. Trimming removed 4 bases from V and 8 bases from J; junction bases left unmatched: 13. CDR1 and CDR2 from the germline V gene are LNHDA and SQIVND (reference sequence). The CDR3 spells CASSTSHGTSIYEQFF. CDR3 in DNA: TGTGCCAGTAGTACTTCTCACGGGACTAGTATCTATGAGCAGTTCTTC.

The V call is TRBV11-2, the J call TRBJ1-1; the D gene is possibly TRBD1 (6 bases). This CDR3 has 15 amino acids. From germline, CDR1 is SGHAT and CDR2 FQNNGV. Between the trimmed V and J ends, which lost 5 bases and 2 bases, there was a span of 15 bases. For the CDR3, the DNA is TGTGCCAGCAGCCCTAGACAGGACCTTAACACTGAAGCTTTCTTT. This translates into CASSPRQDLNTEAFF.

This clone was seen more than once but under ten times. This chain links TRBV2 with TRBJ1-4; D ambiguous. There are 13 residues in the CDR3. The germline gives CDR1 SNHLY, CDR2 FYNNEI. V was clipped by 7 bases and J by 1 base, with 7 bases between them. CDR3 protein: CASNVRTNEKLFF. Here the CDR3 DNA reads TGTGCCAGCAACGTGAGAACTAATGAAAAACTGTTTTTT.

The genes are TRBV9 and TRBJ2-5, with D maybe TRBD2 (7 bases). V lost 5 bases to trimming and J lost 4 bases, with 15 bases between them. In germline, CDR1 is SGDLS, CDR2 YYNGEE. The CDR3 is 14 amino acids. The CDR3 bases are TGTGCCAGCAGTGGCGGGGGCCACGGAGAGACCCAGTACTTC. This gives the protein CASSGGGHGETQYF.

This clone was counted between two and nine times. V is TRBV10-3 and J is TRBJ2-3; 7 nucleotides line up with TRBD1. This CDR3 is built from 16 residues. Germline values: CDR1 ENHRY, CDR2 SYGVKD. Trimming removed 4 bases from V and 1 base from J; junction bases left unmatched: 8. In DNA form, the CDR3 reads TGTGCCATCAGTGTTCGGTCAGGGGGTGGCACAGATACGCAGTATTTT. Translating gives CAISVRSGGGTDTQYF.

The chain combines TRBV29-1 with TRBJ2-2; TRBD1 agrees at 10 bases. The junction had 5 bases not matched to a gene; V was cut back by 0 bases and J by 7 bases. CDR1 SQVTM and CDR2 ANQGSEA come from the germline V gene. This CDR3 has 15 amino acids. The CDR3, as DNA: TGCAGCGTTGAAGATCCGGGACAGGGGTTCGGGGAGCTGTTTTTT. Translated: CSVEDPGQGFGELFF.

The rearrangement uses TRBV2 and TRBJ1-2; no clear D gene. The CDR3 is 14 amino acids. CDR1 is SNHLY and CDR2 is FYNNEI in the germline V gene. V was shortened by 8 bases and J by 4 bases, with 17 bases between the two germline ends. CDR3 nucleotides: TGTGCCAGCCTCGGAATGGGCATATTCTATGGCTACACCTTC. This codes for CASLGMGIFYGYTF.

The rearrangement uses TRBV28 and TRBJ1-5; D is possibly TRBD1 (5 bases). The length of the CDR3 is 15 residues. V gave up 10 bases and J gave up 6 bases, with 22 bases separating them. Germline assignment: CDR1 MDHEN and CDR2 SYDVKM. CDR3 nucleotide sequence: TGTGCCACCCTTCCCGGTCAGGGTAGGTCTCAGCCCCAGCATTTT. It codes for CATLPGQGRSQPQHF.

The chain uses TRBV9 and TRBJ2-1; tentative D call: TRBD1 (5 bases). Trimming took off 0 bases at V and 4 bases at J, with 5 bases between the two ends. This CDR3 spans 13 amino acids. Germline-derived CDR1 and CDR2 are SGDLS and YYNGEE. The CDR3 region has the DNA TGTGCCAGCAGCGTAGGACAGTACAATGAGCAGTTCTTC. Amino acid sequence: CASSVGQYNEQFF.